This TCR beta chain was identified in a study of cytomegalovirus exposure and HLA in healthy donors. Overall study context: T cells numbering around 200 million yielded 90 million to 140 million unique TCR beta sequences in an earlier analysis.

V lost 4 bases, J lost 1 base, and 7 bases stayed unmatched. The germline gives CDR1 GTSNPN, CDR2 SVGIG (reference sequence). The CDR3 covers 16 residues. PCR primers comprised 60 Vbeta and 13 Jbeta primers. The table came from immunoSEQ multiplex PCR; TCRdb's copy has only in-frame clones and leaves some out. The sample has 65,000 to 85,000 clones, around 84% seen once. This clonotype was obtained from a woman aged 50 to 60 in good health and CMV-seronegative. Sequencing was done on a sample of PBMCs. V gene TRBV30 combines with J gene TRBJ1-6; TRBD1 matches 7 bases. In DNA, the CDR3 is TGTGCCTGGAATGGACAGGCGGCTTCCTATAATTCACCCCTCCACTTT. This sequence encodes CAWNGQAASYNSPLHF. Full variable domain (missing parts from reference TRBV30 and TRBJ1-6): SQTIHQWPATLVQPVGSPLSLECTVEGTSNPNLYWYRQAAGRGLQLLFYSVGIGQISSEVPQNLSASRPQDRQFILSSKKLLLSDSGFYLCAWNGQAASYNSPLHFGNGTRLTVT.